The clone carrying this TCR beta chain has a single count. What it recognizes is unknown. This sample is drawn from a study of cytomegalovirus exposure and HLA in healthy donors. Overall study results and limits: Among the CMV-associated chains, a few were confirmed in vitro as specific for CMV antigens. A classifier reportedly called cytomegalovirus status with high sensitivity and specificity. Per a prior analysis, the majority of TCR beta V segments were productive roughly 87% or roughly 30% of the time. Excluded were some V segments that proved indistinguishable, including TRBV6-2 and TRBV6-3.

Germline values: CDR1 LGHNA, CDR2 YNFKEQ. V was pared by 2 bases and J by 7 bases, with 21 bases between. The CDR3 totals 16 residues. A multiplex PCR was run with 60 Vbeta primers and 13 Jbeta primers. Only in-frame clones appear in the TCRdb table, and some are missing; sequencing was by immunoSEQ multiplex PCR. The table has about 180,000 clones, more than 80% seen once. This rearrangement joins TRBV4-2 to TRBJ2-7, with D perhaps matching TRBD2 (6 bases). Sequences were obtained from PBMCs. This TCR was sampled from a woman between 18 and 29 years old in good health and CMV-seropositive. Here the CDR3 reads CASSQLKLEGRGEQYF. In DNA form, the CDR3 reads TGTGCCAGCAGCCAACTTAAACTAGAAGGTCGGGGGGAGCAGTACTTC.